This is a list of T cell receptor beta chains from one sample in a study of blood T cell repertoires in COVID-19. The method was immunoSEQ multiplex PCR; TCRdb's version includes in-frame clones alone and lacks a portion of them. The sample includes roughly 500,000 clones, 70% to 90% of them seen just once. The sequenced sample consisted of peripheral blood. The source is a human donor in a cohort sampled during active COVID-19. CDR3s leave out the opening cysteine and the closing phenylalanine or tryptophan. For some rows the clone size is stated as once, few or many, or as a class when expanded; others skip it.

V gene | clone size | CDR3 protein
TRBV27 | NA | ASREAGSYGYT
TRBV19 | NA | ASIGFRGVGEAF
TRBV7-3 | NA | ASSVYMNTGELF
TRBV9 | NA | ASSATRFANTGELF
TRBV18 | NA | ASSPETVSYGYT
TRBV3-1/TRBV3-2 | NA | ASSHAPDTGELF
TRBV24-1 | NA | ATSDSGTGGIDTQY
TRBV30 | NA | ACTPNTDTQY
TRBV2 | NA | ASREGTGWDYGYT
TRBV2 | NA | ASRPRGEDYGYT
TRBV19 | NA | ASSISVGGEQY
TRBV7-3 | NA | ASSLRLVAGSTDTQY
TRBV19 | few | ASTPTGGGNQPQH
TRBV25-1 | NA | ATSDTLRETQY
TRBV15 | NA | ATRPDRGRDTQY
TRBV6-6 | NA | ASSFTSGREDGELF
TRBV7-3 | NA | ASSLFSSGANVLT
TRBV6-5 | NA | ASKLAGGNTGELF
TRBV9 | once | ASSFSGQGLNEKLF
TRBV19 | NA | ASSMRGTGGANGYT
TRBV12-3/TRBV12-4 | NA | ASSFRSTGELF
TRBV7-9 | few | ASSSQATWGQPQH